This TCR beta chain was captured by sequencing in a study of T cell responses to AZD1222 COVID-19 vaccine. Whole-study results and caveats: Repertoire samples came only from after the peak T cell response. Regions 160-218 and 743-854 held dominance among vaccine-associated CD4 TCRs, which spanned spike. Close to half of all spike-specific TCRs reportedly target regions of the variants that are unmutated. The donor group comprised mostly white British people and more females; the analysis possibly underestimated clonal diversity.

A word on this clone: Its antigen is as yet unknown.

Assay used: immunoSEQ multiplex PCR; TCRdb lists only in-frame clones, some missing. The sample shows tens of thousands of clones, roughly nine tenths of them seen only once. The TCR originated in an adult who received the AZD1222 COVID-19 vaccine. The source material was peripheral blood, sampled 28 days after the second AZD1222 dose.

The CDR3 DNA is TGTGCCAGCAGCGTCGGGACGGGCCAGCCCCAGCATTTT. Protein sequence: CASSVGTGQPQHF. The V and J genes are TRBV11-2 and TRBJ1-5; TRBD1 might be the D (5 bases). The CDR3 runs to 13 residues. The germline CDR1 and CDR2 sequences are SGHAT and FQNNGV. With 5 bases removed from V and 7 bases from J, the gap between germline ends came to 12 bases.